This T cell receptor (beta chain) was documented in a study of blood T cell repertoires in COVID-19. The CDR3 covers 13 residues. Trimming stripped 3 bases from V and 5 bases from J, with 10 bases between. Generated by immunoSEQ multiplex PCR, the TCRdb table keeps only in-frame clones and is missing some. The repertoire consists of approximately 210,000 clones, with roughly 90% occurring once and the leading ten covering roughly 6.2%. The gene calls are TRBV12-3 or TRBV12-4 and TRBJ1-1; a weak D match, TRBD1 (5 bases). The clonotype originates from a middle-aged woman who had recovered from COVID-19. Source material: peripheral blood. The chain's CDR3 is CASSFREGTEAFF. DNA of the CDR3: TGTGCCAGCAGTTTTAGGGAGGGGACTGAAGCTTTCTTT.